This T cell receptor (beta chain) was recorded in a study of blood T cell repertoires in COVID-19. Study-level information: Samples representing acute and convalescent COVID-19 were sourced from the United States, Italy and Spain.

Authors' data handling: Amplification of reference gene primers was used by the study to estimate nucleated cell counts. Method: immunoSEQ multiplex PCR; TCRdb's copy keeps in-frame clones and lacks some. That table furnishes V, J and clone size, whereas the DNA furnished D and trimming. The sample includes 95,000 to 150,000 clones, around 84% seen only once; the top ten take around 4.2%. The study recruited people aged about 18 to 95 years across approximately 24 US areas. Clinical histories supplied by participants themselves formed the basis of cohort assignment. V was clipped by 0 bases and J by 3 bases, with 4 bases between them. The germline gives CDR1 SGHKS, CDR2 YYEKEE (reference sequence). This CDR3 region has 14 residues.

Input material: PBMCs or T cells enriched from blood (not recorded which). This TCR was recovered from a young woman who had recovered from COVID-19. The chain uses TRBV5-5 and TRBJ1-6; D is undetermined. The CDR3 reads CASSLESYNSPLHF. CDR3 nucleotide sequence: TGTGCCAGCAGCTTGGAGAGCTATAATTCACCCCTCCACTTT.